These 9 T cell receptor beta chains share one sample of origin, sequenced in a study of blood T cell repertoires in COVID-19. Profiled with immunoSEQ multiplex PCR; TCRdb holds only in-frame clones, not every one. Found here are 150,000 to 200,000 clones, approximately 79% of them singletons; the top ten hold around 5.5%. The sequenced material came from PBMCs or T cells enriched from blood (not recorded which). These receptors were collected from a woman aged 55 to 70 with acute COVID-19.

The count of this clone is one. This rearrangement joins TRBV19 to TRBJ2-2, with D unresolved. Germline V gene data show CDR1 as LNHDA and CDR2 as SQIVND (reference sequence). The CDR3 sequence is 12 residues long. V lost 4 bases to trimming and J lost 7 bases, with 7 bases between them. CDR3 in DNA: TGTGCCAGTAGTACTTCCGGCGGGGAGCTGTTTTTT. It encodes CASSTSGGELFF.

This clone appeared a single time. Other DNA sequences within the sample encode an identical CDR3. The rearrangement links TRBV5-1 to TRBJ2-5; 10 bases align to TRBD2. In germline, CDR1 is SGHRS, CDR2 YFSETQ. V was clipped by 1 base and J by 4 bases; unmatched bases: 4. The CDR3 spans 15 residues. The CDR3 nucleotides are TGCGCCAGCAGCTTGTCTAGCGGGAGAGGAGAGACCCAGTACTTC. Protein product: CASSLSSGRGETQYF.

The rearrangement joins TRBV4-1 to TRBJ2-3, with TRBD2 identical over 8 bases. The CDR3 is 15 amino acids. J gave up 4 bases and V 3 bases, and 6 bases lay outside the gene matches. Germline V gene sequence: CDR1 MGHRA, CDR2 YSYEKL. As DNA, the CDR3 is TGCGCCAGCAGCCACCGGAGCGGGGGAGCAGATACGCAGTATTTT. It is translated as CASSHRSGGADTQYF.

The V and J genes are TRBV30 and TRBJ2-3; D not certain. Germline V lookup: CDR1 GTSNPN, CDR2 SVGIG (reference sequence). CDR3 length: 13 residues. The germline V and J ends were trimmed by 0 bases and 3 bases, with 7 bases remaining between them. DNA for the CDR3: TGTGCCTGGAGTGTATCAGATACAGATACGCAGTATTTT. This translates into CAWSVSDTDTQYF. Filled out from reference TRBV30 and TRBJ2-3, the complete variable domain reads SQTIHQWPATLVQPVGSPLSLECTVEGTSNPNLYWYRQAAGRGLQLLFYSVGIGQISSEVPQNLSASRPQDRQFILSSKKLLLSDSGFYLCAWSVSDTDTQYFGPGTRLTVL.

DNA for the CDR3: TGTGCCAGCAGTGAGAGGGTTTTTGAGGCACGATCTAACTATGGCTACACCTTC. It encodes CASSERVFEARSNYGYTF. The rearrangement joins TRBV6-1 to TRBJ1-2; D call uncertain. With 3 bases removed from V and 0 bases from J, the gap between germline ends came to 20 bases. The CDR3 is made up of 18 amino acids. From germline, CDR1 is MNHNS and CDR2 SASEGT.

This sequence joins TRBV20-1 and TRBJ1-3; D gene ambiguous. CDR1 is DFQATT, CDR2 SNEGSKA, per germline (reference sequence). There are 11 residues in the CDR3. V was trimmed by 5 bases and J by 4 bases, leaving 6 bases between them. This chain's CDR3 is CSAPKGNTIYF. The DNA for the CDR3 is TGCAGTGCTCCTAAAGGAAACACCATATATTTT.

This clone was observed once. The rearrangement links TRBV9 to TRBJ1-6, with D hard to call. Trimming pared 0 bases from V and 1 base from J, leaving 5 bases between. The length of the CDR3 is 15 residues. Germline CDR1 and CDR2: SGDLS and YYNGEE. The CDR3 reads CASSVGGSYNSPLHF. The CDR3 DNA reads TGTGCCAGCAGCGTAGGAGGGTCCTATAATTCACCCCTCCACTTT.

The J gene is TRBJ1-2, the V gene TRBV12-5; 7 positions agree with TRBD1. J gave up 1 base and V 6 bases, and 5 bases lay outside the gene matches. This CDR3 has 14 amino acids. Germline V gene lookup returns CDR1 LGHNT and CDR2 FRNRAP. The CDR3 bases are TGTGCTAGTGGCCCGGGACAGAGTAACTATGGCTACACCTTC. Protein sequence: CASGPGQSNYGYTF.

The chain has TRBV4-3 and TRBJ1-2, with 7 positions matching TRBD1. Losses at the gene ends were 0 bases for V and 4 bases for J; bases not matched to a gene: 5. The CDR3 totals 15 residues. Germline V gives CDR1 LGHNA, CDR2 YSLEER. The CDR3 DNA reads as TGCGCCAGCAGCCAAGATGGACAGGCTTCCTATGGCTACACCTTC. Translation: CASSQDGQASYGYTF.